This entry lists 9 T cell receptor beta chains sequenced from one sample in a study of cytomegalovirus exposure and HLA in healthy donors (dated by TCRdb to 2016 to 2017). The library was produced with the immunoSEQ multiplex PCR assay. For the multiplex PCR, a mixture combining 60 forward primers for TCR Vbeta segments and 13 reverse primers for TCR Jbeta segments was used. Sourced from immuneACCESS, this table was stored by TCRdb with only in-frame sequences that have V and J called. A share of the clones is absent; for the studies checked, an unresolved V gene accounts for under half, and the remainder has no known explanation. The sample table contains about 77,000 clones; only one count was recorded for around 82% of them. The leading ten clones occupy about 3.5% of the sample. Input material: PBMCs. These receptors all stem from a man aged 35 to 55 in good health and CMV-seronegative.

The chain combines TRBV9 with TRBJ1-1, with 11 positions matching TRBD1. Germline-derived CDR1 and CDR2 are SGDLS and YYNGEE. J lost 8 bases, V lost 4 bases, and 19 bases had no gene match. There are 18 residues in the CDR3. In nucleotides, the CDR3 is TGTGCCAGCAGCACCCGGGACAGGGGGTTAAGGTCGGGAGCGGAAGCTTTCTTT. As protein: CASSTRDRGLRSGAEAFF.

There are a few counts of this clone. The chain combines TRBV5-1 with TRBJ1-2, with 8 bases fitting TRBD1. Germline V CDR1 and CDR2: SGHRS, YFSETQ. This CDR3 has 14 residues. Trimming cost V 5 bases and J 2 bases; bases outside gene matches: 5. DNA for the CDR3: TGCGCCAGCAGGCCGGACAGGGTAAACTATGGCTACACCTTC. Translated, it gives CASRPDRVNYGYTF.

This clone has just a few counts. This chain joins TRBV4-1 and TRBJ2-3, with D perhaps matching TRBD2 (5 bases). V was cut by 1 base and J by 3 bases, with 17 bases left in between. This CDR3 has 17 amino acids. CDR1 is MGHRA and CDR2 is YSYEKL in the germline V gene. The CDR3 region is CASSQGRERVGTDTQYF. The CDR3 bases are TGCGCCAGCAGCCAAGGAAGGGAGAGGGTTGGGACAGATACGCAGTATTTT.

The chain joins TRBV2 to TRBJ2-2; 7 positions agree with TRBD2. J lost 4 bases, V lost 0 bases, and 17 bases had no gene match. The length of the CDR3 is 20 residues. Per germline, CDR1 SNHLY and CDR2 FYNNEI. Here the CDR3 reads CASSEALPAGVEGTTGELFF. As DNA, the CDR3 is TGTGCCAGCAGTGAAGCGCTTCCCGCGGGGGTCGAGGGGACCACCGGGGAGCTGTTTTTT.

V and J are TRBV27 and TRBJ2-1; D might be TRBD1 (5 bases). Trimming took off 3 bases at V and 4 bases at J, with 16 bases between the two ends. This CDR3 has 16 amino acids. Per germline, CDR1 MNHEY and CDR2 SMNVEV (reference sequence). This chain's CDR3 is CASSFKGKVRYNEQFF. The CDR3 nucleotides read TGTGCCAGCAGTTTTAAGGGGAAGGTGAGATACAATGAGCAGTTCTTC.

This chain connects TRBV14 to TRBJ2-7; TRBD1 agrees at 7 bases. V lost 4 bases to trimming and J lost 0 bases; unmatched junction nucleotides: 9. CDR3 length: 16 amino acids. Germline lookup yields CDR1 SGHDN and CDR2 FVKESK. The CDR3 spells CASSLRRGTDSYEQYF. CDR3 sequence (DNA): TGTGCCAGCAGCCTGCGTAGGGGGACAGACTCCTACGAGCAGTACTTC.

The rearrangement joins TRBV6-1 to TRBJ1-4; possible D gene TRBD1, 5 bases. The germline V gene encodes CDR1 MNHNS and CDR2 SASEGT. The CDR3 covers 17 residues. Trimming pared 4 bases from V and 1 base from J, leaving 16 bases between. CDR3 in DNA: TGTGCCAGCAGTGGAACTTTGTCCGGGGGAACTAATGAAAAACTGTTTTTT. This gives the protein CASSGTLSGGTNEKLFF.

This clone was found a few times. CDR3 protein: CASSLYPDTNYGYTF. The CDR3 DNA sequence: TGTGCCAGCAGCTTGTACCCGGACACTAACTATGGCTACACCTTC. The chain employs TRBV5-6 and TRBJ1-2; D might be TRBD1 (5 bases). The CDR3 is 15 residues long. Trimming left V 1 base short and J 0 bases short, with 10 bases between. CDR1 and CDR2 from the germline V gene are SGHDT and YYEEEE. Full variable domain (missing parts from reference TRBV5-6 and TRBJ1-2): DAGVTQSPTHLIKTRGQQVTLRCSPKSGHDTVSWYQQALGQGPQFIFQYYEEEERQRGNFPDRFSGHQFPNYSSELNVNALLLGDSALYLCASSLYPDTNYGYTFGSGTRLTVV.

This rearrangement joins TRBV27 to TRBJ1-5, with D possibly TRBD1 on 5 matching bases. The CDR3 totals 16 residues. V lost 2 bases, J lost 0 bases, and 11 bases lay in between. The germline V gene has CDR1 MNHEY and CDR2 SMNVEV (reference sequence). Here the CDR3 DNA reads TGTGCCAGCAGTTTAGACAGTCCCTATAGCAATCAGCCCCAGCATTTT. This sequence encodes CASSLDSPYSNQPQHF.